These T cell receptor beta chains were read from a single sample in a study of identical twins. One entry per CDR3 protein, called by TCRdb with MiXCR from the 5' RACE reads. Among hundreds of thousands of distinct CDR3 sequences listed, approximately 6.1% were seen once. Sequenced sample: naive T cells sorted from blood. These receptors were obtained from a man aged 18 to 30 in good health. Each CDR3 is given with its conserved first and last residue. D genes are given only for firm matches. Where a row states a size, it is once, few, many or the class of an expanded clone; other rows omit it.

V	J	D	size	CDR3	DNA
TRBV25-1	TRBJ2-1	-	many	CASIQGNSYNEQFF	TGTGCCAGCATCCAGGGGAACTCCTACAATGAGCAGTTCTTC
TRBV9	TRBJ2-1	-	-	CASSVGTSAANEQFF	TGTGCCAGCAGCGTAGGCACCTCGGCGGCCAATGAGCAGTTCTTC
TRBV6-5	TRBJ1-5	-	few	CASSYPAGIGNQPQHF	TGTGCCAGCAGTTACCCGGCAGGGATAGGCAATCAGCCCCAGCATTTT
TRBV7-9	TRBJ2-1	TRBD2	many	CASSPHGLAGFHEQFF	TGTGCCAGCAGCCCACATGGACTAGCGGGATTTCATGAGCAGTTCTTC
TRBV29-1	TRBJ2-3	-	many	CSGGPTDTQYF	TGCAGCGGTGGTCCCACAGATACGCAGTATTTT
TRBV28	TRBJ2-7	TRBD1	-	CASSYGQGSEQYF	TGTGCCAGCAGTTACGGACAGGGAAGCGAGCAGTACTTC
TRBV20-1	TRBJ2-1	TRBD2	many	CSALADSYNEQFF	TGCAGTGCCCTAGCGGATTCCTACAATGAGCAGTTCTTC
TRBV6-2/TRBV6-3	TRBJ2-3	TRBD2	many	CASGTLAGGRDTQYF	TGTGCCAGCGGTACGCTAGCGGGAGGGCGGGATACGCAGTATTTT
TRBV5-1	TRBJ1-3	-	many	CASSLPWDSGNTIYF	TGCGCCAGCAGCTTGCCGTGGGACTCTGGAAACACCATATATTTT
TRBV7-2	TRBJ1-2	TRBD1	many	CASSLDRGSYGYTF	TGTGCCAGCAGCCTTGACAGGGGGAGCTATGGCTACACCTTC
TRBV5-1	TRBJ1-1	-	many	CASSLKGGVGTEAFF	TGCGCCAGCAGCTTGAAAGGAGGAGTAGGCACTGAAGCTTTCTTT
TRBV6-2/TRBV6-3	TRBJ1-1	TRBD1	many	CASSSMDRVEAFF	TGTGCCAGCAGTTCCATGGACAGGGTTGAAGCTTTCTTT
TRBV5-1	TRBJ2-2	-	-	CASQGATGELFF	TGCGCCAGTCAGGGAGCCACCGGGGAGCTGTTTTTT
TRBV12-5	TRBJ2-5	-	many	CASGPWETQYF	TGTGCTAGTGGCCCTTGGGAGACCCAGTACTTC
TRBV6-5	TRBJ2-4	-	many	CASSHPNSRVLAKNIQYF	TGTGCCAGCAGTCACCCCAATAGTCGGGTATTAGCCAAAAACATTCAGTACTTC
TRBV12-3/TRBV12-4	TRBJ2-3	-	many	CASSLGAATDTQYF	TGTGCCAGCAGTTTAGGAGCGGCCACAGATACGCAGTATTTT
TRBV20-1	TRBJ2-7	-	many	CSGSGDGHDEQYF	TGCAGTGGGAGTGGGGACGGCCACGACGAGCAGTACTTC
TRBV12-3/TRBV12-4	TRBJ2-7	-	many	CACGGQPPYEQYF	TGTGCCTGCGGGGGACAGCCCCCCTACGAGCAGTACTTC
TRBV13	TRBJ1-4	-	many	CASSLGQGREKLFF	TGTGCCAGCAGCTTAGGCCAGGGGAGGGAAAAACTGTTTTTT
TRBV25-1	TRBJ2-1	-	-	CASSEYQGPYNEQFF	TGTGCCAGCAGTGAATACCAGGGGCCCTACAATGAGCAGTTCTTC
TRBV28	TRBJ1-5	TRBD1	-	CASNRGSSNQPQHF	TGTGCCAGCAACAGGGGTTCTAGCAATCAGCCCCAGCATTTT
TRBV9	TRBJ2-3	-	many	CASSVVLDTQYF	TGTGCCAGCAGCGTAGTATTAGATACGCAGTATTTT
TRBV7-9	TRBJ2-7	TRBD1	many	CASSPGQGWEQYF	TGTGCCAGCAGCCCAGGACAGGGGTGGGAGCAGTACTTC
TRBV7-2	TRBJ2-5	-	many	CASSLEGLWETQYF	TGTGCCAGCAGCTTAGAGGGTCTTTGGGAGACCCAGTACTTC
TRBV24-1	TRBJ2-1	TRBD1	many	CATSDPQGKAYNEQFF	TGTGCCACCAGTGATCCACAGGGGAAGGCCTACAATGAGCAGTTCTTC
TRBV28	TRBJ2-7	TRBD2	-	CASSLWASGSSGEQYF	TGTGCCAGCAGTTTATGGGCTAGCGGGAGTTCCGGCGAGCAGTACTTC
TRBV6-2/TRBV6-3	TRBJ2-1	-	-	CASKTVPSSYNEQFF	TGTGCCAGCAAGACAGTTCCGAGCTCCTACAATGAGCAGTTCTTC
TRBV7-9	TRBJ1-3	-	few	CASSLASASSGNTIYF	TGTGCCAGCAGCTTAGCGTCGGCTAGCTCTGGAAACACCATATATTTT
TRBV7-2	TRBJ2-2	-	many	CASSLTIDPGELFF	TGTGCCAGCAGCCTAACCATAGATCCCGGGGAGCTGTTTTTT
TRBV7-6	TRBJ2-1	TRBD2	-	CASSSAGTSGRAPYNEQFF	TGTGCCAGCAGCTCTGCGGGGACTAGCGGGAGGGCCCCCTACAATGAGCAGTTCTTC
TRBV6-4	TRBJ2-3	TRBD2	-	CASAGAGGSTDTQYF	TGTGCCAGCGCTGGAGCGGGAGGAAGCACAGATACGCAGTATTTT
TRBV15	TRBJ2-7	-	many	CATSRAGGSYEQYF	TGTGCCACCAGCAGAGCGGGTGGCTCCTACGAGCAGTACTTC
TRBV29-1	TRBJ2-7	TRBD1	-	CSVEAGQGAYEQYF	TGCAGCGTCGAGGCGGGACAGGGCGCCTACGAGCAGTACTTC
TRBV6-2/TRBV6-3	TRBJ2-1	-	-	CASSLVLGTSYNEQFF	TGTGCCAGCAGTTTGGTTTTAGGGACTTCTTACAATGAGCAGTTCTTC
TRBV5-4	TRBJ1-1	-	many	CASSLGPSTEAFF	TGTGCCAGCAGCTTGGGACCTTCCACTGAAGCTTTCTTT
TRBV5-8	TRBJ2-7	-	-	CASSLVSHGNHEQYF	TGTGCCAGCAGCTTGGTTTCCCATGGCAATCACGAGCAGTACTTC
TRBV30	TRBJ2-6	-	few	CAWAMGAGANVLTF	TGTGCCTGGGCTATGGGAGCTGGGGCCAACGTCCTGACTTTC
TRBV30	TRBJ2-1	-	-	CAWTLAGHNEQFF	TGTGCCTGGACCTTGGCCGGCCACAATGAGCAGTTCTTC
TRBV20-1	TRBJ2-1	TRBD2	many	CSALTGGPRSEQFF	TGCAGTGCTTTAACGGGAGGGCCTAGGTCTGAGCAGTTCTTC
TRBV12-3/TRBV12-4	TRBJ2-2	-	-	CASSLPRGQGVNTGELFF	TGTGCCAGCAGTTTACCCCGGGGCCAAGGGGTGAACACCGGGGAGCTGTTTTTT
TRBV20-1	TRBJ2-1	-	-	CSARVPSDEQFF	TGCAGTGCTAGAGTCCCCTCCGATGAGCAGTTCTTC
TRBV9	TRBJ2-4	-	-	CASSVGGTEVGDIQYF	TGTGCCAGCAGCGTAGGGGGGACCGAGGTCGGGGACATTCAGTACTTC
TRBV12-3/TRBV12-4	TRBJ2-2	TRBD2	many	CASTLGGSGRSGELFF	TGTGCCAGTACCCTCGGTGGTAGCGGGAGAAGTGGGGAGCTGTTTTTT
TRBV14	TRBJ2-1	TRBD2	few	CASSMQLAGGRFF	TGTGCCAGCAGCATGCAACTAGCGGGAGGACGGTTCTTC
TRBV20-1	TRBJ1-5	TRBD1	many	CSASQGASNQPQHF	TGCAGTGCTTCTCAGGGGGCCAGCAATCAGCCCCAGCATTTT
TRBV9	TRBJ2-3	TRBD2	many	CASSVATSVTSTDTQYF	TGTGCCAGCAGCGTAGCTACTAGCGTAACTAGCACAGATACGCAGTATTTT
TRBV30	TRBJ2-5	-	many	CAWSVGETQYF	TGTGCCTGGAGCGTGGGAGAGACCCAGTACTTC
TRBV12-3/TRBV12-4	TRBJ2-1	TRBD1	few	CASSSRTGGYWNEQFF	TGTGCCAGCAGTTCCCGGACAGGTGGGTATTGGAATGAGCAGTTCTTC
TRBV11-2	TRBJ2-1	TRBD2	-	CASSLETLGLAGVDSTYNEQFF	TGTGCCAGCAGCTTAGAAACACTAGGACTAGCGGGAGTTGATAGTACCTACAATGAGCAGTTCTTC
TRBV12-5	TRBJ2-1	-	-	CASGTTDYSSYNEQFF	TGTGCTAGTGGTACCACCGACTATAGCTCCTACAATGAGCAGTTCTTC
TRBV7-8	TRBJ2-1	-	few	CASSSRTRMAGSSYNEQFF	TGTGCCAGCAGCTCAAGGACAAGGATGGCCGGGAGCTCCTACAATGAGCAGTTCTTC
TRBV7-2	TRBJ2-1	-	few	CASSPRQSQFF	TGTGCCAGCAGCCCCCGACAGAGTCAGTTCTTC
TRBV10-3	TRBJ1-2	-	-	CAISEVSSMGNGYTF	TGTGCCATCAGTGAAGTCTCATCGATGGGTAATGGCTACACCTTC
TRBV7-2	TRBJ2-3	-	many	CASSLAWVAASTDTQYF	TGTGCCAGCAGCTTAGCGTGGGTAGCGGCTAGCACAGATACGCAGTATTTT
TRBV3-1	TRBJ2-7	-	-	CASSQERWNYEQYF	TGTGCCAGCAGCCAAGAAAGGTGGAACTACGAGCAGTACTTC
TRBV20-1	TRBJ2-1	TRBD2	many	CSARRELRNNEQFF	TGCAGTGCTAGGCGGGAGTTGAGGAACAATGAGCAGTTCTTC
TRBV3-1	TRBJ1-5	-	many	CASSHLNQPQHF	TGTGCCAGCAGCCACCTAAATCAGCCCCAGCATTTT
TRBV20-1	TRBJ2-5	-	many	CSARLSQETQYF	TGCAGTGCTAGATTGTCCCAAGAGACCCAGTACTTC
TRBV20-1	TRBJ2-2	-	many	CSASLPNTGELFF	TGCAGTGCTAGTCTCCCGAACACCGGGGAGCTGTTTTTT
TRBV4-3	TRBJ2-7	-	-	CASSKAFFDSNYEQYF	TGCGCCAGCAGCAAAGCCTTTTTCGACAGCAACTACGAGCAGTACTTC